This TCR beta chain was captured in a study of blood T cell repertoires in COVID-19. Clinical history reported by participants formed the basis on which cohorts were assigned. The recovered donors of Cohort 3 showed two negative PCRs, clearance, or symptom resolution. Generated by immunoSEQ multiplex PCR, the TCRdb table keeps only in-frame clones and is missing some. The sample includes about 210,000 clones, about 90% of them seen just once. The receptor comes from a woman between 18 and 30 years old who had recovered from COVID-19. Input material: PBMCs or T cells enriched from blood (not recorded which).

The CDR3 region has the DNA TGTGCCAGCAGCTCACCCGGACGGCCGATTCTGGACAGCTATATTCACAATGAGCAGTTCTTC. Translated, it gives CASSSPGRPILDSYIHNEQFF. This chain joins TRBV7-8 and TRBJ2-1, with TRBD1 as a possible D gene (6 bases). Trimming removed 4 bases at V and 5 bases at J, with 33 bases between. CDR1 and CDR2 from the germline V gene are SGHVS and FQNEAQ. The CDR3 loop spans 21 amino acids.